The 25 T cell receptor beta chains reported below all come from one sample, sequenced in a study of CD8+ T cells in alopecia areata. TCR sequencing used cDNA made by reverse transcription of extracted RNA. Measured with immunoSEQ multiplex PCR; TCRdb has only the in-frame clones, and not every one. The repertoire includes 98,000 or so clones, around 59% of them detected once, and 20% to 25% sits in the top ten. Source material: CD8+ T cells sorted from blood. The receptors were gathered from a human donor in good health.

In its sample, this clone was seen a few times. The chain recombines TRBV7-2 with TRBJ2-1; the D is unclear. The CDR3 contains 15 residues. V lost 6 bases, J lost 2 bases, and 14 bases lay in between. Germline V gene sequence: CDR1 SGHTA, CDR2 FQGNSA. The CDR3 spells CASSSGTSTYNEQFF. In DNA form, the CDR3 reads TGTGCCAGCAGTTCCGGCACCTCTACCTACAATGAGCAGTTCTTC.

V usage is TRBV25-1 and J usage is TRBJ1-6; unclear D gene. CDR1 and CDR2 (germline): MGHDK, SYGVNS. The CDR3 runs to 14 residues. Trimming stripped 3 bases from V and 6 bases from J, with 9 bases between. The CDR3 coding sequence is TGTGCCAGCAGTGACCCGGACCCTAATTCACCCCTCCACTTT. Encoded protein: CASSDPDPNSPLHF.

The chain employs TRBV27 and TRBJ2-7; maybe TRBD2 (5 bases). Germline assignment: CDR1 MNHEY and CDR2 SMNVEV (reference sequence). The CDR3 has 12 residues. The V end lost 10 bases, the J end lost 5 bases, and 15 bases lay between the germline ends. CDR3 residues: CATATIGNEQYF. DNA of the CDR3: TGTGCCACCGCGACTATAGGAAACGAGCAGTACTTC.

The CDR3 region is CATCGARFDEQYF. In nucleotides, the CDR3 is TGTGCCACCTGTGGGGCCCGGTTCGACGAGCAGTACTTC. This chain connects TRBV2 to TRBJ2-7; D might be TRBD1 (5 bases). Germline values: CDR1 SNHLY, CDR2 FYNNEI. The V gene lost 10 bases and the J gene lost 5 bases, with 18 bases spanning the gap. This CDR3 has 13 residues.

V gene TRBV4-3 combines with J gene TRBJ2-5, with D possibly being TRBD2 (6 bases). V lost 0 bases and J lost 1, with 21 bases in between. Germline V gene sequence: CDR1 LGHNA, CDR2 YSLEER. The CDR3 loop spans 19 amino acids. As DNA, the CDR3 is TGCGCCAGCAGCCAAGATATTCGCCGTCGGGACGGGGGCCAAGAGACCCAGTACTTC. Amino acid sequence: CASSQDIRRRDGGQETQYF.

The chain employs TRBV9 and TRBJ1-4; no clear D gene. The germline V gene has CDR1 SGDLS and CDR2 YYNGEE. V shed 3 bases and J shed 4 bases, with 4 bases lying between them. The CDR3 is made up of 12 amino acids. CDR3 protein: CASSGLNEKLFF. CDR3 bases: TGTGCCAGCAGCGGACTTAATGAAAAACTGTTTTTT.

The CDR3 here is CASRGMTATNEKLFF. CDR3 bases: TGTGCCAGCAGAGGCATGACAGCAACTAATGAAAAACTGTTTTTT. The chain carries TRBV6-1 and TRBJ1-4, with a possible D match to TRBD1 (5 bases). V shed 6 bases and J shed 0 bases, with 11 bases lying between them. CDR1 is MNHNS and CDR2 is SASEGT in the germline V gene. CDR3 size: 15 residues.

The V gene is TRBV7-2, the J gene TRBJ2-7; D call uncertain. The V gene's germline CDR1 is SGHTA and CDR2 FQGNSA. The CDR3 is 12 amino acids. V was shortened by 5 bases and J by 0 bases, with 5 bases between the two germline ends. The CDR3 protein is CASSHPSYEQYF. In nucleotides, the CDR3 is TGTGCCAGCAGCCACCCCTCCTACGAGCAGTACTTC.

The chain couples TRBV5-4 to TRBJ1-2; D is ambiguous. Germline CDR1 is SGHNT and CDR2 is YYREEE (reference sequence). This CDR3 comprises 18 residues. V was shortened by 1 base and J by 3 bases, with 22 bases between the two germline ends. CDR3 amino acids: CASSLLTLVEGRDYGYTF. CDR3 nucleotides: TGTGCCAGCAGCTTGTTGACATTGGTGGAGGGAAGGGACTATGGCTACACCTTC.

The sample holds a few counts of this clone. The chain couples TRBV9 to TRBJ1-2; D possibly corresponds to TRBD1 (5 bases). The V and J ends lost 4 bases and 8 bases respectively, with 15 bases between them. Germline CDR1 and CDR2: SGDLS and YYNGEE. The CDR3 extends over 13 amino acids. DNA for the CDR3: TGTGCCAGCAGCTCCTCCGGGGGATGGGGCTACACCTTC. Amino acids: CASSSSGGWGYTF.

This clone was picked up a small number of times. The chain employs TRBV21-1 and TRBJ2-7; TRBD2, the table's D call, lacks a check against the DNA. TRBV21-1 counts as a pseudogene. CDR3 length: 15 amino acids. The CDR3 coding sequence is TGTGCCAGCAGCAGGCGGGGCAGGCACCCCTACGAGCAGTACTTC. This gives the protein CASSRRGRHPYEQYF.

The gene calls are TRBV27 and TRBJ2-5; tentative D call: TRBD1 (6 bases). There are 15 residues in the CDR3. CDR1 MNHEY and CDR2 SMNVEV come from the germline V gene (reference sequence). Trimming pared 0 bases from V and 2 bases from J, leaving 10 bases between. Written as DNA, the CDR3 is TGTGCCAGCAGTTTATCGACAGGAGAACAAGAGACCCAGTACTTC. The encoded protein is CASSLSTGEQETQYF.

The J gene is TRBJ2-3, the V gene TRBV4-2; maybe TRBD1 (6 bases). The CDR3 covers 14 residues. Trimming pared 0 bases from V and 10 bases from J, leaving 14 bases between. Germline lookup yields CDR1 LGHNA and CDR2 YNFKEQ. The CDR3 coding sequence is TGTGCCAGCAGCCAAGATTTCTCGGCAGGGGCGCAGTATTTT. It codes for CASSQDFSAGAQYF.

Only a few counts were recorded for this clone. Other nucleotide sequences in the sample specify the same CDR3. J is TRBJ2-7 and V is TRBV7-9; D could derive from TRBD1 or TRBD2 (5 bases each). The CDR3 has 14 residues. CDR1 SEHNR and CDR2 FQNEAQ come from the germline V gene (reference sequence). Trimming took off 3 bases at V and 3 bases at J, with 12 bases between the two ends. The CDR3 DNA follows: TGTGCCAGCAGCTTGGGACGTTCGGACTACGAGCAGTACTTC. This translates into CASSLGRSDYEQYF.

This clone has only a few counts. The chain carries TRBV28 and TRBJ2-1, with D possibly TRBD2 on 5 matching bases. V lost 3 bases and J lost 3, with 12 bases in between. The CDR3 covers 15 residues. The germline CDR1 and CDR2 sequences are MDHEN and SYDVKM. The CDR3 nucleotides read TGTGCCAGCAGTTTCGGGAACAGAGACTACAATGAGCAGTTCTTC. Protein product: CASSFGNRDYNEQFF.

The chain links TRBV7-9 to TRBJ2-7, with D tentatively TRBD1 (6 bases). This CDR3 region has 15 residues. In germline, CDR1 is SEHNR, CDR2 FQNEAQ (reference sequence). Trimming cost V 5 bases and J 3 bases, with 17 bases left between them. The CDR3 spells CASSDTPTGLYEQYF. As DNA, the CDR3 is TGTGCCAGCAGCGATACTCCGACAGGCCTCTACGAGCAGTACTTC.

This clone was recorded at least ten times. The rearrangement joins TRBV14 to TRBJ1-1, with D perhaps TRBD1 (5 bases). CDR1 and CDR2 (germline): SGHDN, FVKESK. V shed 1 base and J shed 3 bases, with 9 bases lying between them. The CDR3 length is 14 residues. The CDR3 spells CASSQVAGYTEAFF. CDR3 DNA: TGTGCCAGCAGCCAAGTGGCAGGGTACACTGAAGCTTTCTTT.

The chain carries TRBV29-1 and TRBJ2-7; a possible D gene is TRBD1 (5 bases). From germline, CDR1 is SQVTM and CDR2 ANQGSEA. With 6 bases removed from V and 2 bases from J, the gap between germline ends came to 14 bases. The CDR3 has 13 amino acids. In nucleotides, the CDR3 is TGCAGCGTAGATACCGACAGCACCTACGAGCAGTACTTC. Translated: CSVDTDSTYEQYF.

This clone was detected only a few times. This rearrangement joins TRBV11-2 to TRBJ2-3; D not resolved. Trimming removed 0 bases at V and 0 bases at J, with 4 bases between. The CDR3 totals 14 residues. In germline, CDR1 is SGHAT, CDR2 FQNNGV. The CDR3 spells CASSLDGSTDTQYF. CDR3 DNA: TGTGCCAGCAGCTTAGACGGTAGCACAGATACGCAGTATTTT.

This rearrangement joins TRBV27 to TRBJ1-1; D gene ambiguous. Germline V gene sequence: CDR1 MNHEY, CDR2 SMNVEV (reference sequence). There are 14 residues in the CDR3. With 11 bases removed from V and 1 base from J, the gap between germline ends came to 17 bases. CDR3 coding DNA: TGTGCCTCCCGGCTCAAGGTGGAGAACACTGAAGCTTTCTTT. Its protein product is CASRLKVENTEAFF.

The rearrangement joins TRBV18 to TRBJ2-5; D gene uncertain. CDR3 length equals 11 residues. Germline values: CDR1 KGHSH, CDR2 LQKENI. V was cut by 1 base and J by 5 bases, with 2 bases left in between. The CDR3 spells CASSPQETQYF. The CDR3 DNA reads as TGTGCCAGCTCACCACAGGAGACCCAGTACTTC.

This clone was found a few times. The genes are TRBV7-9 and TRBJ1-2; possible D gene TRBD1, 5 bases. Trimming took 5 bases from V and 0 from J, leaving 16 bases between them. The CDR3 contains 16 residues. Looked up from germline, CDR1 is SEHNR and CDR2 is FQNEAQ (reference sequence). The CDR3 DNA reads TGTGCCAGCAGCCCGGTCCTCCGGGGCCCTAACTATGGCTACACCTTC. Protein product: CASSPVLRGPNYGYTF.

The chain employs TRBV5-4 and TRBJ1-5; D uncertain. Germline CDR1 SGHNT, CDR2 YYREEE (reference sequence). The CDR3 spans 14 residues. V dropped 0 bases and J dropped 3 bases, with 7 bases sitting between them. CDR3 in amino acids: CASSLGGNNQPQHF. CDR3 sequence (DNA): TGTGCCAGCAGCTTGGGGGGAAACAATCAGCCCCAGCATTTT.

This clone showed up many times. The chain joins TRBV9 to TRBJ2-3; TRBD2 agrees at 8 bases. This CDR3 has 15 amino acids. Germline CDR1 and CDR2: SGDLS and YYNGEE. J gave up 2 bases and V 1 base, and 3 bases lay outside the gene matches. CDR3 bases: TGTGCCAGCAGCGTAAACGGGGGGGACACAGATACGCAGTATTTT. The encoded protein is CASSVNGGDTDTQYF.

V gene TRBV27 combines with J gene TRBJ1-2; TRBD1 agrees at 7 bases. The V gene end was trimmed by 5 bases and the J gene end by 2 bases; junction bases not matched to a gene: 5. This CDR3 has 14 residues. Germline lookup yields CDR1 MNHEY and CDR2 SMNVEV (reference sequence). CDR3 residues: CASSERQGNYGYTF. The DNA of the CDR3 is TGTGCCAGCAGTGAGCGACAGGGCAACTATGGCTACACCTTC.